A selection of T cell receptor beta chains follows, all from one sample in a study of T-cell reconstitution after alpha-beta-depleted transplantation in children. From the PCR reads, TCRdb called clonotypes with MiXCR, one entry per CDR3 protein. Among about 200,000 distinct CDR3 sequences listed, about 7% were seen once. The sequenced sample was PBMCs, obtained before TCRalphabeta/CD19-depleted stem cell transplant. The receptors come from a boy aged 2 to 9 with acute lymphoblastic leukemia, due to receive a stem cell transplant. The CDR3 runs from the conserved cysteine through the conserved F or W. D genes are given only for firm matches. Clone size is not always given. Where it is, it says once, few, many or a class for expanded clones.

v_gene	d_gene	j_gene	abundance	CDR3aa	CDR3nt
TRBV4-2	.	TRBJ2-2	.	CASSPLMNTGELFF	TGTGCCAGCAGCCCCTTAATGAACACCGGGGAGCTGTTTTTT
TRBV12-3/TRBV12-4	.	TRBJ1-5	many	CASSESVGSNQPQHF	TGTGCCAGCAGTGAGAGTGTCGGTAGCAATCAGCCCCAGCATTTT
TRBV20-1	.	TRBJ2-3	many	CSARGLSTDTQYF	TGCAGTGCTAGAGGCCTTAGCACAGATACGCAGTATTTT
TRBV6-5	.	TRBJ2-3	many	CASSYSNAEADTQYF	TGTGCCAGCAGTTACTCGAACGCGGAGGCAGATACGCAGTATTTT
TRBV7-2	TRBD2	TRBJ2-1	few	CASSLALAGSDEQFF	TGTGCCAGCAGCTTAGCTCTAGCGGGGAGCGATGAGCAGTTCTTC
TRBV19	TRBD1	TRBJ1-1	.	CASSQSRDRAEAFF	TGTGCCAGTAGTCAGTCCCGGGACAGGGCTGAAGCTTTCTTT
TRBV24-1	.	TRBJ2-2	many	CATSDRTLPGATGELFF	TGTGCCACCAGTGACCGCACGCTTCCGGGGGCGACCGGGGAGCTGTTTTTT
TRBV4-3	.	TRBJ1-2	many	CASSQTAGRWDYGYTF	TGCGCCAGCAGCCAAACGGCAGGGCGATGGGACTATGGCTACACCTTC
TRBV27	TRBD2	TRBJ2-7	few	CATSGDSYEQYF	TGCGCAACTAGCGGGGATTCCTACGAGCAGTACTTC
TRBV20-1	.	TRBJ2-1	many	CSARDPPSSYNEQFF	TGCAGTGCTAGAGATCCGCCGAGCTCCTACAATGAGCAGTTCTTC
TRBV6-5	.	TRBJ1-1	.	CASSAVPGPEAFF	TGTGCCAGCAGTGCGGTGCCAGGCCCTGAAGCTTTCTTT
TRBV2	TRBD1	TRBJ2-7	many	CASSEGGTDSYEQYF	TGTGCCAGCAGTGAAGGAGGGACAGACTCCTACGAGCAGTACTTC
TRBV27	.	TRBJ2-1	many	CASSLMVAGNEQFF	TGTGCCAGCAGTTTAATGGTAGCCGGCAATGAGCAGTTCTTC
TRBV10-3	.	TRBJ1-5	few	CAIRDDGSNQPQHF	TGTGCCATCAGAGATGACGGTAGCAATCAGCCCCAGCATTTT
TRBV11-2	TRBD1	TRBJ1-2	few	CANSKPGQPVGYTF	TGTGCCAACAGCAAACCGGGACAGCCCGTTGGCTACACCTTC
TRBV5-1	TRBD2	TRBJ2-2	few	CASSPGPGGGPTGELFF	TGCGCCAGCAGCCCCGGCCCGGGGGGAGGCCCCACCGGGGAGCTGTTTTTT
TRBV28	.	TRBJ2-7	many	CASSPPFGAYYEQYF	TGTGCCAGCAGTCCCCCTTTCGGTGCGTACTACGAGCAGTACTTC
TRBV5-5	.	TRBJ2-5	many	CASSLVGLGETQYF	TGTGCCAGCAGCTTGGTGGGGTTGGGCGAGACCCAGTACTTC
TRBV28	TRBD2	TRBJ2-5	many	CASSSLAGGLAETQYF	TGTGCCAGCAGTTCACTAGCGGGGGGGCTGGCGGAGACCCAGTACTTC
TRBV24-1	TRBD2	TRBJ2-1	few	CATAAQTSGINEQFF	TGTGCCACCGCGGCGCAGACTAGCGGTATCAATGAGCAGTTCTTC
TRBV28	.	TRBJ2-6	.	CASSTPQGRDGANVLTF	TGTGCCAGCAGTACCCCACAGGGGCGGGACGGGGCCAACGTCCTGACTTTC
TRBV9	.	TRBJ2-1	many	CASSVGFANEQFF	TGTGCCAGCAGCGTAGGATTTGCCAATGAGCAGTTCTTC
TRBV15	.	TRBJ2-7	many	CATSRVTTPYEQYF	TGTGCCACCAGCAGAGTCACGACACCCTACGAGCAGTACTTC
TRBV15	.	TRBJ2-2	many	CATRNNTGELFF	TGTGCCACCAGAAACAACACCGGGGAGCTGTTTTTT
TRBV7-2	.	TRBJ1-5	.	CASSLVGKGNQPQHF	TGTGCCAGCAGCTTAGTGGGAAAGGGCAATCAGCCCCAGCATTTT
TRBV7-9	TRBD1	TRBJ1-1	few	CASSLGTGNNTEAFF	TGTGCCAGCAGCTTAGGGACAGGGAACAACACTGAAGCTTTCTTT
TRBV28	.	TRBJ1-5	few	CASSLLGSDDQPQHF	TGTGCCAGCAGTTTATTGGGGTCGGACGATCAGCCCCAGCATTTT
TRBV2	.	TRBJ2-5	many	CASSDGETQYF	TGTGCCAGCAGTGACGGAGAGACCCAGTACTTC